The present entry profiles one TCR beta chain with its context. Its antigen is undetermined. Germline V CDR1 and CDR2: SGHTA, FQGNSA. This CDR3 is built from 14 residues. Trimming removed 5 bases from V and 4 bases from J; junction bases left unmatched: 4. This entry comes from a study of cytomegalovirus exposure and HLA in healthy donors. Overall study results and limits: Segments of the TCR beta V type were, in most cases, productive about 90% or about 30% of the time in an earlier analysis.

This PCR relied on a set of 60 Vbeta primers and 13 Jbeta primers. Libraries were prepared by immunoSEQ multiplex PCR; TCRdb keeps only in-frame clonotypes and omits some of them. The sample has 100,000 or so clones, more than 60% seen once. This clonotype was sampled from a young man in good health and CMV-seronegative. The specimen was PBMCs. This rearrangement joins TRBV7-2 to TRBJ1-1, with 10 positions matching TRBD1. In DNA form, the CDR3 reads TGTGCCAGCAGCAGACAGGGGGCGCCCACTGAAGCTTTCTTT. The encoded protein is CASSRQGAPTEAFF.